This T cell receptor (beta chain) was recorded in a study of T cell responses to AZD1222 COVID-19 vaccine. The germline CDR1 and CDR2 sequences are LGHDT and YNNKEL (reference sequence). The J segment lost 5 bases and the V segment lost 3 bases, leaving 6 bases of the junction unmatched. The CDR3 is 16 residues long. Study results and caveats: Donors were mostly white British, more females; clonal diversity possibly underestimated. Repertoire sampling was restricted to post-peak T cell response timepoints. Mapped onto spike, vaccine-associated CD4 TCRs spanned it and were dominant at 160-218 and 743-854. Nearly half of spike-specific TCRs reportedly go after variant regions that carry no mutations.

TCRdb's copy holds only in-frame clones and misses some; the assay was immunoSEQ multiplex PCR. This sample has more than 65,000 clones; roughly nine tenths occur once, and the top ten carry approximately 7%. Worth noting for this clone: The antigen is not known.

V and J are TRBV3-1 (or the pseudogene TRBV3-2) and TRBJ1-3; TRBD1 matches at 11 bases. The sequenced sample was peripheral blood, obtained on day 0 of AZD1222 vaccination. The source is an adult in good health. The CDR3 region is CASSQRTGGLRNTIYF. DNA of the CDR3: TGTGCCAGCAGCCAGAGGACAGGGGGCCTACGAAACACCATATATTTT.